This T cell receptor beta chain was observed in a study of blood T cell repertoires in COVID-19. Overall study: The samples span acute and convalescent COVID-19 from the United States, Italy and Spain. From T cells, B-cell-depleted T cells, or PBMCs came the material, which was cDNA or gDNA.

This CDR3 is built from 14 residues. The ends were cut back, 0 bases at V and 6 bases at J, with 7 bases in the middle. The germline V gene encodes CDR1 SGHNT and CDR2 YYREEE (reference sequence). Authors' analysis steps: Reference gene primer amplification gave estimated nucleated cell counts. TCRdb's table, derived via immunoSEQ multiplex PCR, lists solely in-frame clones and lacks some. That table furnishes V, J and clone size, whereas the DNA furnished D and trimming. The sample holds some 140,000 clones, roughly 80% seen once. The chain is built from TRBV5-4 and TRBJ1-6; a possible D gene is TRBD1 (6 bases). The source material was peripheral blood. The clonotype was recovered from a man aged 55 to 70 who had recovered from COVID-19. The CDR3 reads CASSLDRVNSPLHF. The CDR3 nucleotides are TGTGCCAGCAGCTTGGACAGGGTTAATTCACCCCTCCACTTT.